The rows below give T cell receptor beta chains drawn from one sample of a study of cytomegalovirus exposure and HLA in healthy donors. Sequencing was performed with immunoSEQ multiplex PCR; in TCRdb, only in-frame clones are kept and a portion is missing. The table records 150,000 or so clones, around 67% of them present only once. The sample comprised PBMCs. The receptors were gathered from a woman in her late teens or twenties in good health and CMV-seronegative. CDR3s include the opening cysteine and the closing phenylalanine or tryptophan. Fields, in order: clone size, V gene, D gene, J gene, CDR3 protein, CDR3 DNA. The D gene is left open where the match is weak. Only some rows state a clone size, as once, few, many or a class for expanded clones.

few	TRBV9	.	TRBJ2-2	CASTSANTGELFF	TGTGCCAGCACTAGTGCGAACACCGGGGAGCTGTTTTTT
.	TRBV6-5	.	TRBJ2-1	CASSYDRLVYNEQFF	TGTGCCAGCAGTTACGACAGGCTAGTATACAATGAGCAGTTCTTC
.	TRBV7-2	TRBD2	TRBJ2-2	CASSLLAGETGELFF	TGTGCCAGCAGCCTACTAGCGGGAGAGACCGGGGAGCTGTTTTTT
once	TRBV19	.	TRBJ2-5	CASSIGLQGYVAETQYF	TGTGCCAGTAGTATTGGGCTCCAGGGATATGTTGCAGAGACCCAGTACTTC
.	TRBV7-9	.	TRBJ1-2	CASSTEDRRYGYTF	TGTGCCAGCAGCACGGAAGACAGGCGCTATGGCTACACCTTC
few	TRBV19	TRBD2	TRBJ2-2	CASSIVGRVSDTGELFF	TGTGCCAGTAGTATAGTTGGGAGGGTGTCGGACACCGGGGAGCTGTTTTTT
.	TRBV28	TRBD1	TRBJ1-2	CASSLLRSGQGAWYGYTF	TGTGCCAGCAGTTTATTAAGATCGGGACAGGGGGCATGGTATGGCTACACCTTC
.	TRBV5-6	TRBD1	TRBJ1-4	CASSVYGTANEKLFF	TGTGCCAGCAGCGTATACGGGACAGCTAATGAAAAACTGTTTTTT
.	TRBV5-1	.	TRBJ2-1	CASSLANYNEQFF	TGCGCCAGCAGCTTGGCTAATTACAATGAGCAGTTCTTC
few	TRBV1	.	TRBJ2-4	CTSSQEGTPTGGNIQYF	TGCACCAGCAGCCAAGAGGGAACCCCCACGGGAGGTAACATTCAGTACTTC
.	TRBV19	.	TRBJ1-1	CASGMDSGNTEAFF	TGTGCCAGTGGTATGGACAGCGGAAACACTGAAGCTTTCTTT
.	TRBV19	.	TRBJ1-2	CASSISQGRIEGYTF	TGTGCCAGTAGTATATCCCAGGGGAGAATTGAGGGCTACACCTTC
.	TRBV5-4	TRBD1	TRBJ2-2	CASSTGVRTAGELFF	TGTGCCAGCAGTACAGGGGTCAGGACGGCAGGGGAGCTGTTTTTT
.	TRBV5-1	TRBD1	TRBJ2-2	CASSLNGQGITGELFF	TGCGCCAGCAGCTTGAACGGACAGGGAATCACCGGGGAGCTGTTTTTT
few	TRBV18	.	TRBJ2-3	CASSQTSPDTQYF	TGTGCCAGCTCACAGACTAGTCCAGATACGCAGTATTTT
few	TRBV5-1	TRBD1	TRBJ1-1	CASSRQGGTEAFF	TGCGCCAGCAGCAGACAGGGGGGGACTGAAGCTTTCTTT
.	TRBV30	.	TRBJ1-2	CAWRGGGGYTF	TGTGCCTGGAGAGGGGGGGGAGGCTACACCTTC
.	TRBV6-1	.	TRBJ1-5	CASSVGRLGNQPQHF	TGTGCCAGCAGTGTTGGCAGGTTGGGCAATCAGCCCCAGCATTTT
few	TRBV2	TRBD1	TRBJ2-1	CASIWTGHEQFF	TGTGCCAGTATTTGGACAGGGCATGAGCAGTTCTTC
.	TRBV4-2	.	TRBJ1-5	CASSSGGSNQPQHF	TGTGCCAGCAGCTCGGGGGGTAGCAATCAGCCCCAGCATTTT
.	TRBV6-5	.	TRBJ2-7	CASSKNRVGEQYF	TGTGCCAGCAGTAAAAACAGGGTTGGCGAGCAGTACTTC
.	TRBV5-1	.	TRBJ2-3	CASSRDSSSTDTQYF	TGCGCCAGCAGCCGGGACTCCTCTAGCACAGATACGCAGTATTTT
few	TRBV5-1	.	TRBJ2-3	CASSSKPGADTQYF	TGCGCCAGCAGCTCGAAACCAGGGGCAGATACGCAGTATTTT
few	TRBV28	TRBD2	TRBJ2-1	CASSLSSSGSNNEQLF	TGTGCCAGCAGTTTAAGTTCCAGCGGGAGTAACAATGAGCAGCTCTTC
.	TRBV10-3	.	TRBJ1-2	CAISFGRFPNYGYTF	TGTGCCATCAGTTTCGGCAGGTTCCCTAACTATGGCTACACCTTC
once	TRBV10-3	TRBD1	TRBJ1-5	CAIGGQNQPQHF	TGTGCCATCGGGGGACAGAATCAGCCCCAGCATTTT